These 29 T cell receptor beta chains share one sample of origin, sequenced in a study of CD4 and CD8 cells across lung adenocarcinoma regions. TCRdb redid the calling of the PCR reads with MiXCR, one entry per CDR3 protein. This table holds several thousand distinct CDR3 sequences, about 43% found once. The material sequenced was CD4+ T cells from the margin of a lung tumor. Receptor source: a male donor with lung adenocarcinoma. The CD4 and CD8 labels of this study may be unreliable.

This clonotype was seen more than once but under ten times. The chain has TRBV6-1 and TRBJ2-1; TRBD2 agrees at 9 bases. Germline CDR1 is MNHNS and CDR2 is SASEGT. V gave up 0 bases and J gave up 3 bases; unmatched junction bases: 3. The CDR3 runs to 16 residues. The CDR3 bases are TGTGCCAGCAGTGAAGCCCCTAGCGGGGACTACAATGAGCAGTTCTTC. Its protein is CASSEAPSGDYNEQFF.

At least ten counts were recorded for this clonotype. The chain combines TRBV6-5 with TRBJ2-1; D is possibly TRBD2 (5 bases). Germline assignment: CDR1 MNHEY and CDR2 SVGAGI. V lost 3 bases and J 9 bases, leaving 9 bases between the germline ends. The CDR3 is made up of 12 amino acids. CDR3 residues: CASSYGGIEQFF. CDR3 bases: TGTGCCAGCAGTTATGGAGGAATTGAGCAGTTCTTC.

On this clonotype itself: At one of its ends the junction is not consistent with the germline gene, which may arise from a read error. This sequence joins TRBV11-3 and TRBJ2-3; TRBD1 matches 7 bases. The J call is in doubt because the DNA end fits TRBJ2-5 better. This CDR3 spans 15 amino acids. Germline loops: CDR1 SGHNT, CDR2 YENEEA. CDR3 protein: CARSLGGGDQDTQYF. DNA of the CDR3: TGTGCCAGGAGCTTAGGGGGCGGTGACCAAGATACCCAGTACTTC.

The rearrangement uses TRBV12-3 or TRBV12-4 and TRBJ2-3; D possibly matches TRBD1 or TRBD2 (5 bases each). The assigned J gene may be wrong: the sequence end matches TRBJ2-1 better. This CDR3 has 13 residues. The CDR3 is CASSVSPQGTQFF. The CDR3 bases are TGTGCCAGCAGTGTAAGCCCTCAAGGGACCCAGTTCTTC.

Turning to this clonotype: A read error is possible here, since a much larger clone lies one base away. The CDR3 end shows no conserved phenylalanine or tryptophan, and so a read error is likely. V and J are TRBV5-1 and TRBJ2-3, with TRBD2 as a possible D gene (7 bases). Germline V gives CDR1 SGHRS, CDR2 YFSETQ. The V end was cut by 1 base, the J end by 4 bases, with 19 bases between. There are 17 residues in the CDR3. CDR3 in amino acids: CASSLSYWGGGADTQYS. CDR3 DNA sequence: TGCGCCAGCAGCTTGTCGTATTGGGGGGGCGGCGCAGATACGCAGTATTCT.

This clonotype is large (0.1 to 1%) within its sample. CDR3 nucleotide sequence: TGTGCCAGCATCCATCTCTGGGGAAACAATGAGCAGTTCTTC. Translating it yields CASIHLWGNNEQFF. The chain links TRBV27 to TRBJ2-1; D is ambiguous. Trimming stripped 7 bases from V and 5 bases from J, with 15 bases between. CDR3 length: 14 amino acids. Germline CDR1 reads MNHEY; CDR2 reads SMNVEV (reference sequence).

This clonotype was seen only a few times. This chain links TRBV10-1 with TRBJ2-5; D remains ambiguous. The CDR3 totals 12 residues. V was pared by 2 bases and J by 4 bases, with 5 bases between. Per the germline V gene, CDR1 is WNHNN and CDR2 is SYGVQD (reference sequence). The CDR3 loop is CASSENGETQYF. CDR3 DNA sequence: TGCGCCAGCAGTGAGAACGGAGAGACCCAGTACTTC.

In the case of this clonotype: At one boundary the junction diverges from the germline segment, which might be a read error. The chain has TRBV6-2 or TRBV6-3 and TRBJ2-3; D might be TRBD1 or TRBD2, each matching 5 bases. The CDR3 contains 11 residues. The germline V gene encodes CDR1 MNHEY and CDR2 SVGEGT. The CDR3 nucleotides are TGTGCCAGCACCTGGGAAGGGACGCAGTACTTT. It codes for CASTWEGTQYF.

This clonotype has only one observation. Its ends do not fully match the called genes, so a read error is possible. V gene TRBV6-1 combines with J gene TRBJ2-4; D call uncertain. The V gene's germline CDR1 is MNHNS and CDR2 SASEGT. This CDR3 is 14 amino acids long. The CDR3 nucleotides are TGTGGCAGCACGTGCTCGTCAGCCGAAGATACTCAGTATTTC. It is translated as CGSTCSSAEDTQYF.

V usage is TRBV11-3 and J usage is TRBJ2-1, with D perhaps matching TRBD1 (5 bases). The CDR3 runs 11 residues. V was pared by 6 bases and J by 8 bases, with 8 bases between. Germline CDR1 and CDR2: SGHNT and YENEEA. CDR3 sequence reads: CASRRGYEQFF. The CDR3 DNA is TGTGCCAGCAGAAGGGGATATGAGCAGTTCTTC.

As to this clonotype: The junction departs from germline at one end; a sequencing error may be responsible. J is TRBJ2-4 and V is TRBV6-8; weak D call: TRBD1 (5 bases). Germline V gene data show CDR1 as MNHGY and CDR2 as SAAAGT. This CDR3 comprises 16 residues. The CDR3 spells CVSSDSGMWGKNTQYF. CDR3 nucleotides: TGTGTCAGCAGCGACTCGGGTATGTGGGGCAAAAACACTCAGTACTTC.

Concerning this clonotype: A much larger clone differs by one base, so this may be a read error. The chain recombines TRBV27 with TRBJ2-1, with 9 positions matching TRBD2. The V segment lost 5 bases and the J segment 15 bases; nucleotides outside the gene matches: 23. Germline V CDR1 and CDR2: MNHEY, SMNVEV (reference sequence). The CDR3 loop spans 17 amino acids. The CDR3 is CASSPSRTSARGETRFF. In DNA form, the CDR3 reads TGTGCCAGCAGTCCGTCCCGGACTAGCGCAAGGGGGGAGACCCGGTTCTTC.

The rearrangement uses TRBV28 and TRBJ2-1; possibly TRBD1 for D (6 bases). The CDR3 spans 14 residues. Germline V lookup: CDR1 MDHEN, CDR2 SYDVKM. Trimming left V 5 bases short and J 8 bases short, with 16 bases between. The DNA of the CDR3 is TGTGCCAGCAGTACGTACAGGGTTTTACATGAGCAGTTCTTC. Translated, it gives CASSTYRVLHEQFF.

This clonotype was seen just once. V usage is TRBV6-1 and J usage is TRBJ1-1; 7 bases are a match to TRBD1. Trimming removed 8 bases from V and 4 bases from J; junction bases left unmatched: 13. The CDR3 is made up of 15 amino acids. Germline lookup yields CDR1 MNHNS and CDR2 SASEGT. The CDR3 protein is CASGKGGFSGTEAFF. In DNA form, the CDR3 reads TGTGCCAGCGGTAAAGGGGGCTTTTCGGGCACTGAAGCTTTCTTT.

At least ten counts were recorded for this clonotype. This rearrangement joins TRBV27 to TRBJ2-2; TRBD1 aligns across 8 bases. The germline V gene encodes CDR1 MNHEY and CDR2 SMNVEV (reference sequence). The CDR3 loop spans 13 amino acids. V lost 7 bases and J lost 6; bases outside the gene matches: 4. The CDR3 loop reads CASTRTGSGELFF. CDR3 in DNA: TGTGCCAGCACCAGGACAGGGTCCGGGGAGCTGTTTTTT.

The CDR3 DNA reads as TGCGCCAGCAGCCGAACGTCAAGACTAGCGGTCACAGATACGCAGTATTTT. It codes for CASSRTSRLAVTDTQYF. This rearrangement joins TRBV4-1 to TRBJ2-3, with 9 bases that match TRBD2. Germline V CDR1 and CDR2: MGHRA, YSYEKL. The CDR3 is 17 residues long. J lost 2 bases, V lost 4 bases, and 10 bases had no gene match.

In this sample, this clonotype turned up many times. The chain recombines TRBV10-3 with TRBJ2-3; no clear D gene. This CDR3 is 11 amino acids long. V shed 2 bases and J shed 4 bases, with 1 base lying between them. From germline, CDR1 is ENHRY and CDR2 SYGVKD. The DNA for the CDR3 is TGTGCCATCAGTGAGGCAGATACGCAGTATTTT. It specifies CAISEADTQYF.

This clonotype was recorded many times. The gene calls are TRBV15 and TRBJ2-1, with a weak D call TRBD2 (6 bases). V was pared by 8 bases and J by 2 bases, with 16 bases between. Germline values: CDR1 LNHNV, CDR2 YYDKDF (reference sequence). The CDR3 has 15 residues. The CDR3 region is CATETPGRTYNEQFF. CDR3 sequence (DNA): TGTGCCACCGAGACCCCGGGGAGGACCTACAATGAGCAGTTCTTC.

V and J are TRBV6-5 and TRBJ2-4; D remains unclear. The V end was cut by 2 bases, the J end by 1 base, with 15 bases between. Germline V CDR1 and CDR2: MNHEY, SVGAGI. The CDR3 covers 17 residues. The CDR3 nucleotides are TGTGCCAGCAGTTACGGGCAGCGAACAGCGGCCAAAAACATTCAGTACTTC. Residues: CASSYGQRTAAKNIQYF.

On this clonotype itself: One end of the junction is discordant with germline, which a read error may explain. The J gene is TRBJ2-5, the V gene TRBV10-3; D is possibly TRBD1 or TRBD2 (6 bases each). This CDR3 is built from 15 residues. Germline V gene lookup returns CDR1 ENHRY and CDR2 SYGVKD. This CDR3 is CAGGYADSGQDTQYF. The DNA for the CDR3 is TGTGCCGGGGGGTACGCGGACAGCGGCCAAGATACCCAGTACTTC.

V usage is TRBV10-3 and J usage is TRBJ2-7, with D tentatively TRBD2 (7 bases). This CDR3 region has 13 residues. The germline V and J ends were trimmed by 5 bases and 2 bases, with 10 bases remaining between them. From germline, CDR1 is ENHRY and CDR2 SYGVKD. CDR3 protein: CAISRGGPYEQYF. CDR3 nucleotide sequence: TGTGCCATCAGTAGGGGGGGGCCCTACGAGCAGTACTTC.

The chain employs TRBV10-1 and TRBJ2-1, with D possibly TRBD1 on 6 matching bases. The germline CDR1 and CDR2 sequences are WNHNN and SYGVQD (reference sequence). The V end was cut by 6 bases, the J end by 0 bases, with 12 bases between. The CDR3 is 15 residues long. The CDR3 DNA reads TGCGCCAGCAGCTCGGTACAGGGCTCCTACAATGAGCAGTTCTTC. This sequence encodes CASSSVQGSYNEQFF.

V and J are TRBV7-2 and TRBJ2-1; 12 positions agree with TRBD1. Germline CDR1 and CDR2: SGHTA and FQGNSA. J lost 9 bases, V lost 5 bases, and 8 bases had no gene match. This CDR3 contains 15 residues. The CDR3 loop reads CASSPWDRGLVEQFF. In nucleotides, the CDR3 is TGTGCCAGCAGCCCCTGGGACAGGGGGCTAGTTGAGCAGTTCTTC.

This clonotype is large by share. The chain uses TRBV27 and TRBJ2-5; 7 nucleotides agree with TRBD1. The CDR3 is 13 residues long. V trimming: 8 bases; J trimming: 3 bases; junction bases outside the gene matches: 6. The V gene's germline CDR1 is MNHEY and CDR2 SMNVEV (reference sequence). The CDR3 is CASAGTAKETQYF. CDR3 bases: TGTGCCAGCGCCGGGACAGCTAAAGAGACCCAGTACTTC.

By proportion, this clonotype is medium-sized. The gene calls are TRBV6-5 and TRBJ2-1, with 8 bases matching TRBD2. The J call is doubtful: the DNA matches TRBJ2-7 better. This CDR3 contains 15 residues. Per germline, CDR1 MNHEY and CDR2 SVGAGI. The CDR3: CASSYVAGPQGEQYF. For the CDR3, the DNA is TGTGCCAGCAGTTACGTAGCGGGACCACAGGGTGAGCAGTACTTC.

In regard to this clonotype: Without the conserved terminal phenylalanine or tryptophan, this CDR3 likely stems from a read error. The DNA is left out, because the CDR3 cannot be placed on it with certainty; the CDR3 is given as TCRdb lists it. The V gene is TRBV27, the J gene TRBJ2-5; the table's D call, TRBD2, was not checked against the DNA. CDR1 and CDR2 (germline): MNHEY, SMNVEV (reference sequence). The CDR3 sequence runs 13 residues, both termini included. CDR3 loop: CAGSSRGGTAQYS.

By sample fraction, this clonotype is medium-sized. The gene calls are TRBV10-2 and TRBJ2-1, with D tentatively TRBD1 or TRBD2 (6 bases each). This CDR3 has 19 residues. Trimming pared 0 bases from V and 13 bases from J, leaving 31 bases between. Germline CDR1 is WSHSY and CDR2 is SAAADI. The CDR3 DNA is TGCGCCAGCAGTGAGTCGACGGTGGTGGCAGGGGACCCCGGCGGGACCCAGTTCTTC. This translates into CASSESTVVAGDPGGTQFF.

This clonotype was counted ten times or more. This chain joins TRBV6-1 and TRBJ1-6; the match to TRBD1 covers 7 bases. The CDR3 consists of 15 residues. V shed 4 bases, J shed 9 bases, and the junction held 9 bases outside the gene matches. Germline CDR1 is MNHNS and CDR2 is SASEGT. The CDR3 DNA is TGTGCCAGCAGTGCCGGGACAGCTGCCGGTTCACCCCTCCACTTT. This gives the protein CASSAGTAAGSPLHF.

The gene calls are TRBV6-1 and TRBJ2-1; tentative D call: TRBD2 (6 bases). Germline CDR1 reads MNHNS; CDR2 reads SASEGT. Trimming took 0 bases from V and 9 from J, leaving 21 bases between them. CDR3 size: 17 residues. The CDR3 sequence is CASSEAGVGRLGGEQFF. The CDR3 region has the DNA TGTGCCAGCAGTGAAGCGGGCGTGGGAAGACTAGGCGGTGAGCAGTTCTTC.